This paragraph covers one T cell receptor beta chain sequence. The target antigen is unknown. Germline V gene lookup returns CDR1 SGHNT and CDR2 YYREEE (reference sequence). V lost 0 bases to trimming and J lost 3 bases, with 9 bases between them. This CDR3 comprises 14 residues. The PCR employed 60 Vbeta primers together with 13 Jbeta primers. Only in-frame clones appear in the TCRdb table, and some are missing; sequencing was by immunoSEQ multiplex PCR. The sample comprises some 150,000 clones, around 78% of which are singletons, and under 2.5% rests with the top ten. The data are from a study of cytomegalovirus exposure and HLA in healthy donors. Study-level results: Common viral pathogens (according to a later analysis) appeared linked to several of the most significant clusters. Cytomegalovirus association was listed for 170 or so TCR beta chains. As a later analysis showed, a missense DCLRE1C variant was linked to trimming of TCR beta V- and J-genes.

Specimen: PBMCs. The TCR was taken from a woman in her 30s in good health and CMV-seropositive. This chain connects TRBV5-4 to TRBJ1-1; D gene uncertain. The CDR3 DNA follows: TGTGCCAGCAGCTTGGCACTGGGCGACACTGAAGCTTTCTTT. Amino acids: CASSLALGDTEAFF.